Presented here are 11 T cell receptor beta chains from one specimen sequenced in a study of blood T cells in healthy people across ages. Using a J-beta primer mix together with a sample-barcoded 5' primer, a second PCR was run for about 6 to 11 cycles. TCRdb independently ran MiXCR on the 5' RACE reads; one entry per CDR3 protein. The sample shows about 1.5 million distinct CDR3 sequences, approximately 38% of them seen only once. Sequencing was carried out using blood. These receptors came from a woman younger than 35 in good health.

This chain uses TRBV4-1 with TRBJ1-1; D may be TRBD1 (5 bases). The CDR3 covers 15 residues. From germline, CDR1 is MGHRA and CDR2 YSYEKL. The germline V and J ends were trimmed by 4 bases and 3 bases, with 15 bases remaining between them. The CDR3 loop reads CASSPRGGEDTEAFF. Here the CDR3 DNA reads TGCGCCAGCAGCCCCCGCGGAGGGGAGGACACTGAAGCTTTCTTT.

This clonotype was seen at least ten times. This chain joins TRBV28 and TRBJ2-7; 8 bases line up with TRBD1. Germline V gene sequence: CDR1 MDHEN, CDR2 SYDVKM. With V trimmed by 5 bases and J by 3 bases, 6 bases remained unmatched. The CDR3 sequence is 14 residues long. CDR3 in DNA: TGTGCCAGCAGTGGGACAGGAACCATCTACGAGCAGTACTTC. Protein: CASSGTGTIYEQYF.

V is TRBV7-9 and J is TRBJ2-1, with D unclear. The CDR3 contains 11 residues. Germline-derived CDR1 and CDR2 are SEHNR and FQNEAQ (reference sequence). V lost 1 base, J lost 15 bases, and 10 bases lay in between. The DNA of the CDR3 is TGTGCCAGCAGCTTAGAAAAGCGTACGTTCTTC. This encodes CASSLEKRTFF.

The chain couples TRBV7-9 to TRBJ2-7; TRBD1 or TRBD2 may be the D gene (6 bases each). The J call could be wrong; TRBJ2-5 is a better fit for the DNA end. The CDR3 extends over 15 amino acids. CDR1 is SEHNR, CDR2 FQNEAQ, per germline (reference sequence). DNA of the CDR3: TGTGCCAGCAGGTTTTCGGGGGCTTCGAGAGAGACCCAGTACTTC. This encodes CASRFSGASRETQYF.

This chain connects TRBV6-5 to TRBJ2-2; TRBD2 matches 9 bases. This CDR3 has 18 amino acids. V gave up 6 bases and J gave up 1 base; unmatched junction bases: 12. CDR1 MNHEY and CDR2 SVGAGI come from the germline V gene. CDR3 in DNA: TGTGCCAGCAGCTACAGCGGACTAGCGAAAATGAACACCGGGGAGCTGTTTTTT. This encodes CASSYSGLAKMNTGELFF.

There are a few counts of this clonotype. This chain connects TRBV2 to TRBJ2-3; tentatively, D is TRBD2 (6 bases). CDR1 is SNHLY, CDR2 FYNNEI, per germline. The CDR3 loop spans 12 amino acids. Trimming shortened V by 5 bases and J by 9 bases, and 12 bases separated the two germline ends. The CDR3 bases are TGTGCCAGCAGTCCCAGACTAGAGACGCAGTATTTT. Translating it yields CASSPRLETQYF.

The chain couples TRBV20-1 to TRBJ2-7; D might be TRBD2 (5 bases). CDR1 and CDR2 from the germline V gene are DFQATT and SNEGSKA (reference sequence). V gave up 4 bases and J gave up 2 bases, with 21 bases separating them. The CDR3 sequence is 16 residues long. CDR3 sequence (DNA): TGCAGTGCTAACCGCGTGGAGGCCATACTTACCTACGAGCAGTACTTC. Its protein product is CSANRVEAILTYEQYF.

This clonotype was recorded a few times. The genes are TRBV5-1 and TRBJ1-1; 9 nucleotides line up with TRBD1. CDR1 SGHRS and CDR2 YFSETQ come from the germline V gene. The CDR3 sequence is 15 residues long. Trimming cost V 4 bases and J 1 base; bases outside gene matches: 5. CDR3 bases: TGCGCCAGCAGCGGGACAGGGCAGGCGAACACTGAAGCTTTCTTT. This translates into CASSGTGQANTEAFF.

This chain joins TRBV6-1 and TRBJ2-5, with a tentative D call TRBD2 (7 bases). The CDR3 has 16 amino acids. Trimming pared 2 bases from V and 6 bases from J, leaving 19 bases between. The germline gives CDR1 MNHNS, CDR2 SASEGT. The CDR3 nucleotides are TGTGCCAGCAGTGAAAGTGGGAGGGGGGTATTGCAGACCCAGTACTTC. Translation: CASSESGRGVLQTQYF.

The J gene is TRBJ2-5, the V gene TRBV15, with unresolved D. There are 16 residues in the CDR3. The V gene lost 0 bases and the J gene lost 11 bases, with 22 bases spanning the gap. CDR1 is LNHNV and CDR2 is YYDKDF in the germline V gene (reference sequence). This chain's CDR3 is CATSRDISGSSNEQYF. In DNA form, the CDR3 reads TGTGCCACCAGCAGAGATATTTCTGGATCCAGCAATGAGCAGTACTTC.

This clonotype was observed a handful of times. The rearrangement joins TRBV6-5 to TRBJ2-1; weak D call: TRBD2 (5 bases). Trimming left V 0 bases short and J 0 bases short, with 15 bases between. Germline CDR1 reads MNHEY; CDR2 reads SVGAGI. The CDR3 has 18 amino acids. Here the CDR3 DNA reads TGTGCCAGCAGTTACTCGAGGGTCGGGATGAGCTCCTACAATGAGCAGTTCTTC. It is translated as CASSYSRVGMSSYNEQFF.